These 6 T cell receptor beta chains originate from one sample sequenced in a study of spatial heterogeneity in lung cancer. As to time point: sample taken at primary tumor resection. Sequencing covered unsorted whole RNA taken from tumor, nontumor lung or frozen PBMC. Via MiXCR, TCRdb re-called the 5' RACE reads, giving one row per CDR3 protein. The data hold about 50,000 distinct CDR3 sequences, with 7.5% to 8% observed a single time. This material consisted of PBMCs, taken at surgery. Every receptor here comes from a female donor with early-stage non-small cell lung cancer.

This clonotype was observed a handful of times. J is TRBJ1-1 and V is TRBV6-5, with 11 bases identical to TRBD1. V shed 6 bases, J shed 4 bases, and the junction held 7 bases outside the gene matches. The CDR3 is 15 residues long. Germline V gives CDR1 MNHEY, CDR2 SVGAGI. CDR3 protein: CASSHSGTGGTEAFF. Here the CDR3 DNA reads TGTGCCAGCAGCCATTCTGGGACAGGGGGCACTGAAGCTTTCTTT.

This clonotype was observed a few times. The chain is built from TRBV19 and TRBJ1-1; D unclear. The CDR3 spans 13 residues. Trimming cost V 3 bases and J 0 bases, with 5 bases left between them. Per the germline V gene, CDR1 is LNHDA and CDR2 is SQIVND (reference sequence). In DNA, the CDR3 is TGTGCCAGTAGTATTATCATGAACACTGAAGCTTTCTTT. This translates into CASSIIMNTEAFF.

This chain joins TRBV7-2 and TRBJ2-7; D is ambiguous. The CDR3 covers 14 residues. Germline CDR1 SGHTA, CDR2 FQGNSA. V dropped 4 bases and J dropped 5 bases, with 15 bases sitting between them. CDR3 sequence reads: CASSYPLLVDEQYF. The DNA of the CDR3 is TGTGCCAGCAGCTATCCCCTGCTAGTCGACGAGCAGTACTTC.

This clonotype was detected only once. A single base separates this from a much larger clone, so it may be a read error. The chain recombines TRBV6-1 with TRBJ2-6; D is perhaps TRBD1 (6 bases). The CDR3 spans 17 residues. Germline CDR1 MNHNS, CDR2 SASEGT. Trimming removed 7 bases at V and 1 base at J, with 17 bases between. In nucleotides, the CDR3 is TGTGCCAGCACAGGACAGAGGGCGTTATCTGGGGCCAACGTCCTGACTTTC. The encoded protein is CASTGQRALSGANVLTF.

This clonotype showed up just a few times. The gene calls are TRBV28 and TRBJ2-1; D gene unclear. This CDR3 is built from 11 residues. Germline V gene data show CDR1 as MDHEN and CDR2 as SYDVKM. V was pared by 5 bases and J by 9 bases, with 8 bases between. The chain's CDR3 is CASSHPREQFF. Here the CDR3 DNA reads TGTGCCAGCAGTCACCCGCGTGAGCAGTTCTTC.

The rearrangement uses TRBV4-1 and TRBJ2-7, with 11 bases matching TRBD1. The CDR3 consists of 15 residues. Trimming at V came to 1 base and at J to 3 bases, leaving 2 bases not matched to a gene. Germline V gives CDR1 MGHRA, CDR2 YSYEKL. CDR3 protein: CASSQGGQGGYEQYF. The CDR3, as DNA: TGCGCCAGCAGCCAAGGGGGACAGGGGGGCTACGAGCAGTACTTC.